This T cell receptor beta chain was sequenced during a study of CD8+ T cells in alopecia areata. Study observations and caveats: Mouse data revealed clearer TCR sharing than patient data did, a gap possibly tied to HLA.

This CDR3 spans 12 amino acids. The V gene's germline CDR1 is SGHAT and CDR2 FQNNGV. Deletions cut 5 bases from V and 7 bases from J, with 11 bases between. As to treatment: oral pan-JAK inhibitor, 5-10 mg twice daily. Worth noting for this clone: Its antigen is as yet unknown.

The authors extracted RNA and reverse transcribed it into cDNA as the sequencing template. Measured with immunoSEQ multiplex PCR; TCRdb has only the in-frame clones, and not every one. The sample has some 220,000 clones, more than 45% seen once. Sequencing used CD4+ T cells sorted from blood, obtained at week 4, from a patient treated with tofacitinib. The J gene is TRBJ2-5, the V gene TRBV11-2; D is undetermined. This clonotype was obtained from a human donor with alopecia areata. The CDR3 DNA sequence: TGTGCCAGCAGCCGCGTTTCTCGGACCCAGTACTTC. Translated: CASSRVSRTQYF.